Included here is one T cell receptor (beta chain) sequence, with context. Synthetic spike-ins, TCR analog templates, were added into each PCR. Profiling relied on immunoSEQ multiplex PCR, and the TCRdb table lists in-frame clones only, not all of them. The sample has around 70,000 clones, 65% to 85% seen once. The data were obtained in a study of PD-L1 blockade in urothelial cancer. The V segment lost 1 base and the J segment 4 bases; nucleotides outside the gene matches: 15. CDR1 SNHLY and CDR2 FYNNEI come from the germline V gene. The CDR3 runs 19 residues. Time point noted: pretreatment peripheral blood. Each patient gave between 1 and 8 samples, pretreatment and on-treatment.

The receptor comes from a woman in her sixties or seventies with urothelial cancer. This chain links TRBV2 with TRBJ1-4; 7 positions match TRBD1. Sequencing used PBMCs, obtained around atezolizumab (anti-PD-L1) treatment. In DNA, the CDR3 is TGTGCCAGCAGTGAAGGATGGAGGGGCAGGGGGTTTAATAATGAAAAACTGTTTTTT. Translated: CASSEGWRGRGFNNEKLFF. Based on the CDR3 plus reference TRBV2 and TRBJ1-4, the full variable domain is EPEVTQTPSHQVTQMGQEVILRCVPISNHLYFYWYRQILGQKVEFLVSFYNNEISEKSEIFDDQFSVERPDGSNFTLKIRSTKLEDSAMYFCASSEGWRGRGFNNEKLFFGSGTQLSVL.